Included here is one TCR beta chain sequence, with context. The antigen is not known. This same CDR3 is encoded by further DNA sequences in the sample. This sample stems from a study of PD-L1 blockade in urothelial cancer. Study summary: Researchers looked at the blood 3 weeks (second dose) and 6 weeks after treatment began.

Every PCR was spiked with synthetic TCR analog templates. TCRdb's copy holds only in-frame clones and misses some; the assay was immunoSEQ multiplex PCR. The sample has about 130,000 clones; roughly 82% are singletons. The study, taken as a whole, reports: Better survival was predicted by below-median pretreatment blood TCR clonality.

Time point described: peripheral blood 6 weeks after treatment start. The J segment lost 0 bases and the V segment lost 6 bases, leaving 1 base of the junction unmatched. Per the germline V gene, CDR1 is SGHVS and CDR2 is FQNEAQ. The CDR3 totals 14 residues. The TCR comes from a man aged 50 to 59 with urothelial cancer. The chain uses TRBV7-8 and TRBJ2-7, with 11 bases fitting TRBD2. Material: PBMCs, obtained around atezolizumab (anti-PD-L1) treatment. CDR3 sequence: CASSLAGGSYEQYF. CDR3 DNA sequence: TGTGCCAGCAGTCTAGCGGGAGGCTCCTACGAGCAGTACTTC.